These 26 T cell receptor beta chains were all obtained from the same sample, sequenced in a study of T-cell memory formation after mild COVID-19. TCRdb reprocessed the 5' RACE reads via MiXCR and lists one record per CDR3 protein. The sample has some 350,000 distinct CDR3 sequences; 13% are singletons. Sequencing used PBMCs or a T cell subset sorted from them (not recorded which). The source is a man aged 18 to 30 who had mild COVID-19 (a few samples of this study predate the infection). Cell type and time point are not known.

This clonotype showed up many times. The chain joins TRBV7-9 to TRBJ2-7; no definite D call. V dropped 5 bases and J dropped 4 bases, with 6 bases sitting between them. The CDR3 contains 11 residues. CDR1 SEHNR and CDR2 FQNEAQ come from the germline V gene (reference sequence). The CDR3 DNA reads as TGTGCCAGCAGCCCCTTATACGAGCAGTACTTC. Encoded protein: CASSPLYEQYF.

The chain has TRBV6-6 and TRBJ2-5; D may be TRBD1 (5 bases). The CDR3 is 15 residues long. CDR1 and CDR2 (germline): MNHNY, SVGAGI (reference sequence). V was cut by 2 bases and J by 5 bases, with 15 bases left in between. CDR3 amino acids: CASSYGAPSRETQYF. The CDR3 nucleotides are TGTGCCAGCAGTTACGGGGCACCCAGCCGGGAGACCCAGTACTTC.

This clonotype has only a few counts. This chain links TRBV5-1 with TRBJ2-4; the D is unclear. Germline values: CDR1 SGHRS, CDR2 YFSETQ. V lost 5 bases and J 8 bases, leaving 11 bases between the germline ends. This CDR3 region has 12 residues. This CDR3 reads CASSTERDIQYF. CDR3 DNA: TGCGCCAGCAGTACCGAACGGGACATTCAGTACTTC.

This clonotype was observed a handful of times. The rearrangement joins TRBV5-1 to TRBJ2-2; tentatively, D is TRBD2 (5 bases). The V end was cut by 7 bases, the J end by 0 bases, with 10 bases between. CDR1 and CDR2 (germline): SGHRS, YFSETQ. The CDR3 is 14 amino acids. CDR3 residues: CASSGISNTGELFF. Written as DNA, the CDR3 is TGCGCCAGCTCCGGGATTTCGAACACCGGGGAGCTGTTTTTT.

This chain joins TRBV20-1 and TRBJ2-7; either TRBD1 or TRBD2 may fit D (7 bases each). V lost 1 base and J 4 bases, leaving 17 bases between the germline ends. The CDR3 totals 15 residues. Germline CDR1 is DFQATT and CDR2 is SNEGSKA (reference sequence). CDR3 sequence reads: CSARGRQGGGYEQYF. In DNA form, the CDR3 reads TGCAGTGCTAGAGGGCGACAGGGAGGGGGTTACGAGCAGTACTTC.

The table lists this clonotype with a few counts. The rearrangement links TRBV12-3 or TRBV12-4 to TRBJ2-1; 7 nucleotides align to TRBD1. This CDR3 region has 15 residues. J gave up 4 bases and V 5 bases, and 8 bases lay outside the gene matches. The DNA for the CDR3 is TGTGCCAGCAGTCCTTTGACAGGGCCGTACAATGAGCAGTTCTTC. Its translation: CASSPLTGPYNEQFF.

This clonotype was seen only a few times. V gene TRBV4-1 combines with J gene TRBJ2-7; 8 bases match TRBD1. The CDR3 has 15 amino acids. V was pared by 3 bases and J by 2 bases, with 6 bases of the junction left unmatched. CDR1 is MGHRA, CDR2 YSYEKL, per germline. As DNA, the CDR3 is TGCGCCAGCAGCCAGGTCTGGACAGGGCCCTACGAGCAGTACGTC. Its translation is CASSQVWTGPYEQYV.

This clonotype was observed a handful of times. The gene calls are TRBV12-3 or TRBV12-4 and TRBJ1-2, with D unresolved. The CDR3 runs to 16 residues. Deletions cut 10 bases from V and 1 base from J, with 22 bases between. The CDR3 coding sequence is TGTGCCACCGGCCTGACGGACGCGCGGGGTAACTATGGCTACACCTTC. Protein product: CATGLTDARGNYGYTF.

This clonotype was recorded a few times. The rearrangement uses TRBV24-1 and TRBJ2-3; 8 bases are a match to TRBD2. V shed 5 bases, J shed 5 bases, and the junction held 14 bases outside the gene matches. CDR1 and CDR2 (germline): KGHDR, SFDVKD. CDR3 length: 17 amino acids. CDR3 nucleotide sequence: TGTGCCACCAGTGGCACTAGGAGCGGGGGAGGACGAGATACGCAGTATTTT. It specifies CATSGTRSGGGRDTQYF.

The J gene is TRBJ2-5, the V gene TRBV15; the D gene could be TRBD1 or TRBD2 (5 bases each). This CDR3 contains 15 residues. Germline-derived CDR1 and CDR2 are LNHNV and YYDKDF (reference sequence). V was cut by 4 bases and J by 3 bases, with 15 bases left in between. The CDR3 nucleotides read TGTGCCACCAGCACTTCGACGAGGGGCGAAGAGACCCAGTACTTC. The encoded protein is CATSTSTRGEETQYF. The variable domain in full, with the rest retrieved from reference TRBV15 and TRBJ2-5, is DAMVIQNPRYQVTQFGKPVTLSCSQTLNHNVMYWYQQKSSQAPKLLFHYYDKDFNNEADTPDNFQSRRPNTSFCFLDIRSPGLGDTAMYLCATSTSTRGEETQYFGPGTRLLVL.

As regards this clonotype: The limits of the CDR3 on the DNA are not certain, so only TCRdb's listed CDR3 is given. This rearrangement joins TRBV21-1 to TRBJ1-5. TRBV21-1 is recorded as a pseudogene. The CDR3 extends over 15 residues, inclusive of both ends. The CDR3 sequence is CASSKVGSGNQPQHF.

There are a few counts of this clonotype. The CDR3 region has the DNA TGTGCCAGCAGCTGGGGGACAGGGGGTTACGAGCAGTACGTC. Its translation is CASSWGTGGYEQYV. V and J are TRBV11-2 and TRBJ2-7; 11 bases match TRBD1. This CDR3 is built from 14 residues. Germline CDR1 reads SGHAT; CDR2 reads FQNNGV. Trimming removed 4 bases from V and 4 bases from J; junction bases left unmatched: 3.

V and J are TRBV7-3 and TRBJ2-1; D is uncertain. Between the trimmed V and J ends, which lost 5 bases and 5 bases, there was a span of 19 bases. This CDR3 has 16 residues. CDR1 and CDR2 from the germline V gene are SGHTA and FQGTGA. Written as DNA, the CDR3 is TGTGCCAGCAGCCCCCGTGTGTTGGGCGGCAACAATGAGCAGTTCTTC. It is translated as CASSPRVLGGNNEQFF.

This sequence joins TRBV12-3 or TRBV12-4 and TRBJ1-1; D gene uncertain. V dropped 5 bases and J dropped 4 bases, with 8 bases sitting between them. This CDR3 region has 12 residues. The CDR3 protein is CASSTLGTEAFF. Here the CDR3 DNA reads TGTGCCAGCAGTACATTAGGCACTGAAGCTTTCTTT.

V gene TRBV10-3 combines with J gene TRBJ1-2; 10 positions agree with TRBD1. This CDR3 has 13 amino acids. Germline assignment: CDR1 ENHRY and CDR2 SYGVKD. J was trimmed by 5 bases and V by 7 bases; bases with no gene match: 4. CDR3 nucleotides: TGTGCCATCAAACCGGGACAGGGGTATGGCTACACCTTC. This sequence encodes CAIKPGQGYGYTF.

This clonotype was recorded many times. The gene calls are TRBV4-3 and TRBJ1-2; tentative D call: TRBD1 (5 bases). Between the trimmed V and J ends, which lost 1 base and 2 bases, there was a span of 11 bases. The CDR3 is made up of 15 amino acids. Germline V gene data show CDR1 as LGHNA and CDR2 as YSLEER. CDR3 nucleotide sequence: TGCGCCAGCAGCCAAGTGGGGGGTATCAACTATGGCTACACCTTC. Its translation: CASSQVGGINYGYTF.

The CDR3 nucleotides read TGTGCCAGCAGCGTAGGGGGATTTGGAAACACCATATATTTT. Its translation: CASSVGGFGNTIYF. This chain links TRBV9 with TRBJ1-3; no clear D. V lost 0 bases and J lost 3, with 7 bases in between. This CDR3 comprises 14 residues. CDR1 and CDR2 from the germline V gene are SGDLS and YYNGEE.

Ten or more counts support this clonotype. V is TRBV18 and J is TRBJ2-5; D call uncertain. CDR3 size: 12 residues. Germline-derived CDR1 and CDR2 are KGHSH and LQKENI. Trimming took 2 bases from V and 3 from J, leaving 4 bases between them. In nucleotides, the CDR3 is TGTGCCAGCTCACCATTTGAAGAGACCCAGTACTTC. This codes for CASSPFEETQYF.

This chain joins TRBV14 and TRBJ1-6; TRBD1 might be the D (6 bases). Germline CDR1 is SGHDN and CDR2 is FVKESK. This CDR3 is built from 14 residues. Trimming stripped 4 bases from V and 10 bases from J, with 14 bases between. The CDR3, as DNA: TGTGCCAGCAGCCCCCGGGGGGCTCGCTCACCCCTCCACTTT. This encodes CASSPRGARSPLHF.

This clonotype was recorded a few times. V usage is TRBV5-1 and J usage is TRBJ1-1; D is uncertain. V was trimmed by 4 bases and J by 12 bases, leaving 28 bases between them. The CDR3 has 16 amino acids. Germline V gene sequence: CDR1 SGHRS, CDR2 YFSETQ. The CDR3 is CASSLIPGEGGDYSFF. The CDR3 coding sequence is TGCGCCAGCAGCCTTATCCCGGGTGAGGGTGGCGACTATTCTTTCTTT. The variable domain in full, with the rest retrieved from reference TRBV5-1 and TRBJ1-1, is KAGVTQTPRYLIKTRGQQVTLSCSPISGHRSVSWYQQTPGQGLQFLFEYFSETQRNKGNFPGRFSGRQFSNSRSEMNVSTLELGDSALYLCASSLIPGEGGDYSFFGQGTRLTVV.

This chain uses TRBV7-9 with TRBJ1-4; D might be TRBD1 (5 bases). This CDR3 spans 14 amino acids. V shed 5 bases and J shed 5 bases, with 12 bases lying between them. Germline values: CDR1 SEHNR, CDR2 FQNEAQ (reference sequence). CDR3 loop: CASSMGRLNEKLFF. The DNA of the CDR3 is TGTGCCAGCAGCATGGGACGGTTAAATGAAAAACTGTTTTTT. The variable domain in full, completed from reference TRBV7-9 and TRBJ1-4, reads DTGVSQNPRHKITKRGQNVTFRCDPISEHNRLYWYRQTLGQGPEFLTYFQNEAQLEKSRLLSDRFSAERPKGSFSTLEIQRTEQGDSAMYLCASSMGRLNEKLFFGSGTQLSVL.

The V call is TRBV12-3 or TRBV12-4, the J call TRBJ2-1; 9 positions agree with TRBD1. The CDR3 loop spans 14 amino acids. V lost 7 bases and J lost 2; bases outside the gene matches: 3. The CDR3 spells CASTRTGAYNEQFF. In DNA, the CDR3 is TGTGCCAGCACCCGGACAGGGGCCTACAATGAGCAGTTCTTC.

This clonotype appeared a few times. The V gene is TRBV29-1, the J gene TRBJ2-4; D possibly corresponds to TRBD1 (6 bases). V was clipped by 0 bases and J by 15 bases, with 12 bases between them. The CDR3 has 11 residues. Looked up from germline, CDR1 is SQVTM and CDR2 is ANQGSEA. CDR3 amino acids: CSVEEARGSYF. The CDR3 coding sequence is TGCAGCGTTGAAGAGGCCAGGGGCTCGTACTTC.

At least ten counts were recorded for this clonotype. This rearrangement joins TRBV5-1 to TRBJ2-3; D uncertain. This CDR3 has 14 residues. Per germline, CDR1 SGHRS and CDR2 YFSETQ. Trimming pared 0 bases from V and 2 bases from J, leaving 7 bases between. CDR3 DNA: TGCGCCAGCAGCTTGGAGGCAGTCACAGATACGCAGTATTTT. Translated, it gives CASSLEAVTDTQYF.

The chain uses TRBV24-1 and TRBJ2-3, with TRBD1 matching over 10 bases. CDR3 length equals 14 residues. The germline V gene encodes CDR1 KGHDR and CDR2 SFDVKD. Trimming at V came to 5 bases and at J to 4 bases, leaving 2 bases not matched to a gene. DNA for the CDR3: TGTGCCACCAGTGGAGGACAGGGGGCAGATACGCAGTATTTT. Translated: CATSGGQGADTQYF.

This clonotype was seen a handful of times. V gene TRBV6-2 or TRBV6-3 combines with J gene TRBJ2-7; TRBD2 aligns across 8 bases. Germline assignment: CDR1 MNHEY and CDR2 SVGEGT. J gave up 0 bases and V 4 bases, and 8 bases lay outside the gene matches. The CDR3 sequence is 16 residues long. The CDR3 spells CASSLTIRGGSYEQYV. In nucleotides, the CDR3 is TGTGCCAGCAGTTTGACGATCCGGGGGGGCTCCTACGAGCAGTACGTC.